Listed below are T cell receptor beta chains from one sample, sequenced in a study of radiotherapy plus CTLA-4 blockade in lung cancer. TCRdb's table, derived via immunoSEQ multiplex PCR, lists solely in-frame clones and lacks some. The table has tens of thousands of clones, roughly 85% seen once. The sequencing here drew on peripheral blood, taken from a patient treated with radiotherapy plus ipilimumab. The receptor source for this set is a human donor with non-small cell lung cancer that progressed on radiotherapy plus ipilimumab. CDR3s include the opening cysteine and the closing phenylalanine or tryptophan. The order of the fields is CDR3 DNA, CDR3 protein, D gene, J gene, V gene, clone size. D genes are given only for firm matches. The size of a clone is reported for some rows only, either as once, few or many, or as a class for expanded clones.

CDR3 DNA: TGTGCCAGCAGCCCTCTCCCCGACAGGGTAGTGACCACCGGGGAGCTGTTTTTT; CDR3 protein: CASSPLPDRVVTTGELFF; D gene: TRBD1; J gene: TRBJ2-2; V gene: TRBV7-9; clone size: -
CDR3 DNA: TGTGCCAGCAGCAAACGTCAGACAGGGAAGGGCATAAAACTGTTTTTT; CDR3 protein: CASSKRQTGKGIKLFF; D gene: -; J gene: TRBJ1-4; V gene: TRBV21-1; clone size: -
CDR3 DNA: TGTGCCGGGCAGGGGGCGGGAGATACGCAGTATTTT; CDR3 protein: CAGQGAGDTQYF; D gene: TRBD1; J gene: TRBJ2-3; V gene: TRBV7-2; clone size: -
CDR3 DNA: TGTGCCAGCAGTTGGGGGAGGCTCGCTTTCTTT; CDR3 protein: CASSWGRLAFF; D gene: -; J gene: TRBJ1-1; V gene: TRBV28; clone size: -
CDR3 DNA: TGTGCCAGTAGTAAGGGACTAGCGGACACCGGGGAGCTGTTTTTT; CDR3 protein: CASSKGLADTGELFF; D gene: TRBD2; J gene: TRBJ2-2; V gene: TRBV19; clone size: -
CDR3 DNA: TGCGCCAGCAGCCCGGGACAGGGAAGAGCTCGAGAAAAACTGTTTTTT; CDR3 protein: CASSPGQGRAREKLFF; D gene: TRBD1; J gene: TRBJ1-4; V gene: TRBV5-1; clone size: -
CDR3 DNA: TGTGCCAGCAGCTCAATTAGGGGGAGCGGGGGCTCGGACTATGGCTACACCTTC; CDR3 protein: CASSSIRGSGGSDYGYTF; D gene: -; J gene: TRBJ1-2; V gene: TRBV11-2; clone size: -
CDR3 DNA: TGTGCCAGCAGTTTATTGTGGGGGCCCGATCAGCCCCAGCATTTT; CDR3 protein: CASSLLWGPDQPQHF; D gene: -; J gene: TRBJ1-5; V gene: TRBV27; clone size: -
CDR3 DNA: TGTGCCAGCAGTTTAAAGCTTTGGACAGGGGGGATGAACACTGAAGCTTTCTTT; CDR3 protein: CASSLKLWTGGMNTEAFF; D gene: TRBD1; J gene: TRBJ1-1; V gene: TRBV28; clone size: -
CDR3 DNA: TGCGCCAGCAGCTTACAACTAGTAGGCACCGGGGAGCTGTTTTTT; CDR3 protein: CASSLQLVGTGELFF; D gene: -; J gene: TRBJ2-2; V gene: TRBV5-1; clone size: -
CDR3 DNA: TGCGCCAGCAGCCAAGCTCCGGGACTGCGTAATGAAAAACTGTTTTTT; CDR3 protein: CASSQAPGLRNEKLFF; D gene: -; J gene: TRBJ1-4; V gene: TRBV4-1; clone size: -
CDR3 DNA: TGTGCCAGCAGTGTCGGGACTGGGAGGAGGCAGCCCCAGCATTTT; CDR3 protein: CASSVGTGRRQPQHF; D gene: -; J gene: TRBJ1-5; V gene: TRBV6-1; clone size: -
CDR3 DNA: TGTGCCAGCAGTTTAAGGGGTCGTGGACAGGAATACTCTGGGGCCAACGTCCTGACTTTC; CDR3 protein: CASSLRGRGQEYSGANVLTF; D gene: TRBD1; J gene: TRBJ2-6; V gene: TRBV27; clone size: once
CDR3 DNA: TGTGCCAGCACATTACAGGGTAGCTCCTACAATGAGCAGTTCTTC; CDR3 protein: CASTLQGSSYNEQFF; D gene: -; J gene: TRBJ2-1; V gene: TRBV2; clone size: -
CDR3 DNA: TGTGCCAGCAGTTCTAGGGATACGCAGTATTTT; CDR3 protein: CASSSRDTQYF; D gene: -; J gene: TRBJ2-3; V gene: TRBV28; clone size: -
CDR3 DNA: TGTGCCGGGGGGACAGGGCGATATGGCTACACCTTC; CDR3 protein: CAGGTGRYGYTF; D gene: TRBD1; J gene: TRBJ1-2; V gene: TRBV28; clone size: once
CDR3 DNA: TGTGCCAGTAGTATAAGCCCCGGCCCTATCTACGAGCAGTACTTC; CDR3 protein: CASSISPGPIYEQYF; D gene: -; J gene: TRBJ2-7; V gene: TRBV19; clone size: once
CDR3 DNA: TGTGCCAGCAGCTTGGGCAGCCTCTCCTACAATGAGCAGTTCTTC; CDR3 protein: CASSLGSLSYNEQFF; D gene: -; J gene: TRBJ2-1; V gene: TRBV7-8; clone size: -
CDR3 DNA: TGTGCCTGGAATAGGGTCTACCAAGAGACCCAGTACTTC; CDR3 protein: CAWNRVYQETQYF; D gene: -; J gene: TRBJ2-5; V gene: TRBV30; clone size: -
CDR3 DNA: TGTGCCAGCAGCGTAGCGGGGACAACGAACACCGGGGAGCTGTTTTTT; CDR3 protein: CASSVAGTTNTGELFF; D gene: -; J gene: TRBJ2-2; V gene: TRBV9; clone size: -